The 4 T cell receptor beta chains reported below all come from one sample, sequenced in a study of Ad26.COV2.S vaccination and SARS-CoV-2 variants (dated by TCRdb to the early 2020s). Reading the label with the study, this specimen's time point is: individuals recovered from natural SARS-CoV-2 infection. Libraries were built with the immunoSEQ multiplex PCR assay. In its TCRdb copy, this immuneACCESS table keeps in-frame sequences only and misses some clones. Where compared with another copy, unresolved V genes explain less than half of these, and the others have no known cause. The sample records 300,000 to 450,000 clones, around 90% of which are singletons. 3% to 4% of the sample goes to the ten largest clones. The sequences come from peripheral blood, collected after recovery from COVID-19. The receptors come from a human donor who had recovered from COVID-19.

The V and J genes are TRBV6-1 and TRBJ1-4, with a tentative D call TRBD1 (6 bases). Germline V gene sequence: CDR1 MNHNS, CDR2 SASEGT. This CDR3 comprises 15 residues. V lost 2 bases and J 6 bases, leaving 13 bases between the germline ends. The CDR3 spells CASSERPGQYEKLFF. CDR3 sequence (DNA): TGTGCCAGCAGTGAACGCCCGGGACAATATGAAAAACTGTTTTTT.

The chain joins TRBV6-1 to TRBJ2-4; TRBD2 matches 12 bases. Looked up from germline, CDR1 is MNHNS and CDR2 is SASEGT. This CDR3 region has 16 residues. The V gene end was trimmed by 4 bases and the J gene end by 7 bases; junction bases not matched to a gene: 8. CDR3 sequence: CASSALAGGKVNIQYF. CDR3 nucleotides: TGTGCCAGCAGTGCACTAGCGGGGGGAAAGGTTAACATTCAGTACTTC.

The rearrangement links TRBV18 to TRBJ1-3; D gene uncertain. Germline CDR1 and CDR2: KGHSH and LQKENI. The CDR3 covers 17 residues. V shed 0 bases and J shed 1 base, with 13 bases lying between them. The CDR3 here is CASSPPWAAVSGNTIYF. The CDR3 DNA follows: TGTGCCAGCTCACCACCGTGGGCGGCTGTTTCTGGAAACACCATATATTTT.

The rearrangement uses TRBV2 and TRBJ1-1, with D possibly TRBD1 on 6 matching bases. CDR3 length: 13 residues. Trimming took 4 bases from V and 6 from J, leaving 12 bases between them. Per germline, CDR1 SNHLY and CDR2 FYNNEI. CDR3 region: CASSGGRGSEAFF. CDR3 DNA sequence: TGTGCCAGCAGTGGGGGCAGGGGATCTGAAGCTTTCTTT.